The 10 T cell receptor beta chains in this list originate from one sample, sequenced in a study of low-dose radiotherapy and immunotherapy resistance in tumors. Time point given: before trial treatment. First-strand cDNA used TRAV- and TRBV-specific primers, covering alpha and beta chains. The PCR that amplified TCRs ran for about 18 cycles, relying on a constant-region primer and a V-primer adapter. Each CDR3 protein gets one entry after TCRdb re-called the reads with MiXCR. The table has around 83,000 distinct CDR3 sequences, over 15% seen once; the top ten hold 5% to 6.5%. The sample consisted of PBMCs, taken before treatment. The receptors derive from a male donor with prostate cancer.

With respect to this clonotype: A far larger clone is only one base removed, so a read error is likely. This chain links TRBV5-3 with TRBJ1-6; unclear D gene. TRBV5-3 is designated an ORF whose function remains uncertain. The CDR3 covers 16 residues. Here the CDR3 reads CDSSLTGDVYNSPLHF. DNA for the CDR3: TGTGACAGCAGCTTAACCGGGGATGTCTATAATTCACCCCTCCACTTT.

This clonotype was seen ten or more times. This chain joins TRBV20-1 and TRBJ2-5, with D possibly TRBD2 on 7 matching bases. Trimming left V 5 bases short and J 7 bases short, with 17 bases between. CDR3 length: 13 residues. Germline CDR1 DFQATT, CDR2 SNEGSKA (reference sequence). The CDR3, as DNA: TGCAGTGCTGGGAGGGGGGCCGCATCGACCCAGTACTTC. The encoded protein is CSAGRGAASTQYF.

This clonotype has a count of ten or more. The chain carries TRBV5-1 and TRBJ2-2; D not certain. With 0 bases removed from V and 4 bases from J, the gap between germline ends came to 4 bases. CDR1 and CDR2 from the germline V gene are SGHRS and YFSETQ. This CDR3 spans 13 amino acids. Here the CDR3 DNA reads TGCGCCAGCAGCTTGGCTAGCACCGGGGAGCTGTTTTTT. Encoded protein: CASSLASTGELFF.

At least ten counts were recorded for this clonotype. This sequence joins TRBV5-6 and TRBJ2-3, with D uncertain. The CDR3 extends over 14 amino acids. V lost 3 bases to trimming and J lost 4 bases, with 12 bases between them. Germline V gene lookup returns CDR1 SGHDT and CDR2 YYEEEE. CDR3 DNA: TGTGCCAGCAGCTCTGACACTGGACCAGATACGCAGTATTTT. This sequence encodes CASSSDTGPDTQYF.

In regard to this clonotype: It differs at one base from a far larger clone, so likely a read error. V gene TRBV6-2 or TRBV6-3 combines with J gene TRBJ2-1; a possible D gene is TRBD1 (7 bases). CDR1 and CDR2 from the germline V gene are MNHEY and SVGEGT. Trimming left V 6 bases short and J 10 bases short, with 16 bases between. The CDR3 has 13 residues. CDR3 bases: TGTGCCAGCAGGTTAGCGGTCAGGGGGGAGCAGTTCTTC. Its translation is CASRLAVRGEQFF.

This clonotype was counted at least ten times. J is TRBJ2-1 and V is TRBV7-9; D may match TRBD1 or TRBD2 (5 bases each). V dropped 3 bases and J dropped 6 bases, with 12 bases sitting between them. The CDR3 runs 14 residues. Germline-derived CDR1 and CDR2 are SEHNR and FQNEAQ (reference sequence). CDR3 amino acids: CASSLVGELNEQFF. The CDR3 nucleotides read TGTGCCAGCAGCTTGGTGGGGGAGCTCAATGAGCAGTTCTTC. Together with reference TRBV7-9 and TRBJ2-1, the CDR3 gives the full variable domain: DTGVSQNPRHKITKRGQNVTFRCDPISEHNRLYWYRQTLGQGPEFLTYFQNEAQLEKSRLLSDRFSAERPKGSFSTLEIQRTEQGDSAMYLCASSLVGELNEQFFGPGTRLTVL.

About this clonotype: The limits of the CDR3 on the DNA are not certain, so only TCRdb's listed CDR3 is given. The J gene is TRBJ1-4, the V gene TRBV4-3. The CDR3 sequence runs 15 residues, both termini included. CDR1 LGHNA and CDR2 YSLEER come from the germline V gene. CDR3 sequence: CASSQDRWNEKLFFF.

This clonotype was seen repeatedly, ten times or more. The V gene is TRBV5-1, the J gene TRBJ1-2, with D tentatively TRBD1 (6 bases). V lost 3 bases and J lost 6, with 12 bases in between. The CDR3 contains 13 residues. Germline CDR1 and CDR2: SGHRS and YFSETQ. CDR3 sequence: CASSSGQIDGYTF. CDR3 DNA sequence: TGCGCCAGCAGCTCTGGACAGATCGATGGCTACACCTTC.

At least ten counts were recorded for this clonotype. The CDR3 DNA follows: TGTGCCAGCATCGGGCCAGGCGATGGTGGGGCCAACGTCCTGACTTTC. Encoded protein: CASIGPGDGGANVLTF. The chain recombines TRBV6-5 with TRBJ2-6; D is unclear. The CDR3 spans 16 residues. V lost 7 bases to trimming and J lost 3 bases, with 16 bases between them. Germline V CDR1 and CDR2: MNHEY, SVGAGI.

This clonotype was recorded many times. The gene calls are TRBV29-1 and TRBJ2-1; possible D gene TRBD1, 7 bases. Germline V CDR1 and CDR2: SQVTM, ANQGSEA. This CDR3 has 14 amino acids. Trimming stripped 6 bases from V and 0 bases from J, with 12 bases between. The CDR3 sequence is CSVRGVSSYNEQFF. The CDR3 region has the DNA TGCAGCGTCAGGGGGGTTAGCTCCTACAATGAGCAGTTCTTC.